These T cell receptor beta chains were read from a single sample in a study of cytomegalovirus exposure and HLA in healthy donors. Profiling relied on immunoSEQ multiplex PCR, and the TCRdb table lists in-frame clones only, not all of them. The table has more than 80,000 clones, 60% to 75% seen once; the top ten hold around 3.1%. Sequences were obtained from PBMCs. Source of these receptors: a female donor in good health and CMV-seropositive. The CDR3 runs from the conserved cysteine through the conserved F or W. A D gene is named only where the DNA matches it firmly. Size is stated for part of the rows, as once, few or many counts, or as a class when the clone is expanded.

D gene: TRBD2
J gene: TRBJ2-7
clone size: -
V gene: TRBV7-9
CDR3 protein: CASSFLAGASYEQYF
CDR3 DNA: TGTGCCAGCAGCTTCCTAGCGGGGGCATCCTACGAGCAGTACTTC

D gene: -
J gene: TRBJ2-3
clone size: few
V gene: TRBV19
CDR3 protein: CASSTRDTYTQYF
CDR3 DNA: TGTGCCAGTAGTACCCGGGACACCTATACGCAGTATTTT

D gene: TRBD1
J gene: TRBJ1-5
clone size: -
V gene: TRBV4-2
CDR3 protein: CASSQETGNQPQHF
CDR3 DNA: TGTGCCAGCAGCCAGGAGACAGGGAATCAGCCCCAGCATTTT

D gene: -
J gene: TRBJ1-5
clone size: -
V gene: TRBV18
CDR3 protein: CASSPGADQPQHF
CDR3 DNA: TGTGCCAGCTCACCAGGGGCCGATCAGCCCCAGCATTTT

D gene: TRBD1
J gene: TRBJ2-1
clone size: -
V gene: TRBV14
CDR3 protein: CASSPPGQGLNEQFF
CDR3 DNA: TGTGCCAGCAGCCCCCCGGGACAGGGTTTGAATGAGCAGTTCTTC

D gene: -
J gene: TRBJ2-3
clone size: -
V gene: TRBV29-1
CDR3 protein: CSVEDPGGYRVGVPYTQYF
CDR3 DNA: TGCAGCGTTGAAGACCCCGGGGGGTACAGGGTAGGAGTTCCCTATACGCAGTATTTT

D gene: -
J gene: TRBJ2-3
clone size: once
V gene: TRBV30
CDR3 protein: CAWSVKRLVTDTQYF
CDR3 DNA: TGTGCCTGGAGTGTAAAGCGACTCGTCACAGATACGCAGTATTTT

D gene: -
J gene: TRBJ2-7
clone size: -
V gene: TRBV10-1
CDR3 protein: CASSNSLATYEQYF
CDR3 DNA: TGCGCCAGCAGTAACAGTCTTGCTACCTACGAGCAGTACTTC

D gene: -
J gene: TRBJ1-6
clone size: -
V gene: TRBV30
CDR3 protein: CAWRGDYNSPLHF
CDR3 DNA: TGTGCCTGGAGAGGGGATTATAATTCACCCCTCCACTTT

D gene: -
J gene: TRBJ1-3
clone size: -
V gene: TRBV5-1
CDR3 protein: CASSPLRVAGNTIYF
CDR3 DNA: TGCGCCAGCAGCCCGTTACGGGTGGCTGGAAACACCATATATTTT

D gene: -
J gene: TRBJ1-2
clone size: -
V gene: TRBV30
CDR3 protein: CAWSGGDYGYTF
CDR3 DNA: TGTGCCTGGAGTGGGGGGGACTATGGCTACACCTTC

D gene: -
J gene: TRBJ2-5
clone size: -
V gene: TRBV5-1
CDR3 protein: CASSLAEETQYF
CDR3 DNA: TGCGCCAGCAGCTTGGCCGAGGAGACCCAGTACTTC

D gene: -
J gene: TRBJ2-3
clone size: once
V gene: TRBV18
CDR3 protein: CASSPRTVHSTDTQYF
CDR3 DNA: TGTGCCAGCTCACCACGCACAGTTCATTCGACAGATACGCAGTATTTT

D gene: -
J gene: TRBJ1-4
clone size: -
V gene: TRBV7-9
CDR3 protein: CASRPWAVNEKLFF
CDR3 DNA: TGTGCCAGCAGGCCCTGGGCCGTTAATGAAAAACTGTTTTTT

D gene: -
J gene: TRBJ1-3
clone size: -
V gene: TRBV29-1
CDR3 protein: CSVERRRTIYF
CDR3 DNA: TGCAGCGTTGAAAGAAGGAGAACCATATATTTT

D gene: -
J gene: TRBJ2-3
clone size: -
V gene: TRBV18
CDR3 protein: CASSPRLVGTDTQYF
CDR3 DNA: TGTGCCAGCTCACCACGTCTAGTAGGCACAGATACGCAGTATTTT

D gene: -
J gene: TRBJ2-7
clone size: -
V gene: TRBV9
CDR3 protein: CASSVGEGGEQYF
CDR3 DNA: TGTGCCAGCAGCGTAGGCGAAGGGGGCGAGCAGTACTTC

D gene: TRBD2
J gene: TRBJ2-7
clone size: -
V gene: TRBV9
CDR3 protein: CASSVTGLADYEQYF
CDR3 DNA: TGTGCCAGCAGCGTAACGGGACTAGCCGATTACGAGCAGTACTTC

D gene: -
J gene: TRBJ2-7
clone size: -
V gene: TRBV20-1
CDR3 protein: CSAGHYEQYF
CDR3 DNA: TGCAGTGCGGGGCACTACGAGCAGTACTTC

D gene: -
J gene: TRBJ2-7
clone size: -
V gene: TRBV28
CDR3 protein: CASSLQGKGSYEQYF
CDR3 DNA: TGTGCCAGCAGTTTACAGGGAAAGGGTTCCTACGAGCAGTACTTC

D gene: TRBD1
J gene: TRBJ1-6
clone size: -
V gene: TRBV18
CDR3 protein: CASSPGQRQGKDALHF
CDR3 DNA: TGTGCCAGCTCACCCGGACAAAGACAGGGAAAAGATGCCCTCCACTTT